This T cell receptor (beta chain) was sequenced in a study of early T cells in non-severe SARS-CoV-2 infection. Study information: The sequenced material was bulk RNA from unsorted whole blood, and its chains were unpaired.

Ten or more counts support this clonotype. V shed 0 bases and J shed 4 bases, with 22 bases lying between them. CDR3 length equals 17 residues. In germline, CDR1 is DFQATT, CDR2 SNEGSKA (reference sequence). TCRdb analysed the 5' RACE reads with MiXCR anew, one entry per CDR3 protein. The sample consists of tens of thousands of distinct CDR3 sequences, around 3.3% of them appearing once. The sample was whole blood. J is TRBJ2-7 and V is TRBV20-1; D possibly corresponds to TRBD2 (5 bases). The receptor was isolated from an adult who was a healthcare worker with PCR-confirmed SARS-CoV-2 infection or an uninfected control (not recorded which). CDR3 in amino acids: CSARDVDSSGLGYEQYF. The CDR3 nucleotides read TGCAGTGCTAGAGATGTGGACTCATCAGGCCTGGGATACGAGCAGTACTTC.